Included here is one T cell receptor (beta chain) sequence, with context. Its antigen remains unknown. The data were taken from a study of human CD8 memory T cell subsets. Overall study results and limits: The stem-like memory and precursor exhausted T cell populations displayed similarly high diversity, which was not the case for effector memory cells. Diversity, per Chao1 estimates, appeared greater in stem-like memory T cells than in precursor exhausted T cells. Stem-like memory and precursor exhausted T cell repertoires had very little in common with each other.

UMI-labeled 5' RACE was used to make TCR beta libraries. TCRdb re-called the 5' RACE reads; one entry per CDR3 protein, DNA not given. The table lists about 6,700 distinct CDR3 sequences. Germline V gene sequence: CDR1 SGHVS, CDR2 FQNEAQ. The CDR3 loop spans 14 amino acids. Healthy donor buffy coats were the source of the PBMC. The origin of this receptor is a human donor in good health. The chain carries TRBV7-8 and TRBJ2-7; the TRBD2 assignment by TCRdb is unverifiable without DNA. The sample was CD8+ T cells from PBMCs. CDR3 sequence reads: CASSSPDYSYEQYF.